These 29 T cell receptor beta chains originate from one sample sequenced in a study of blood T cell repertoires in COVID-19. Sequencing was performed with immunoSEQ multiplex PCR; in TCRdb, only in-frame clones are kept and a portion is missing. Found here are tens of thousands of clones, approximately 90% of them singletons; the top ten hold approximately 3.7%. The sequenced material came from peripheral blood. Receptors originate from a man in his sixties with acute or convalescent COVID-19.

The chain combines TRBV11-3 with TRBJ1-6; 9 nucleotides match TRBD1. CDR3 size: 14 residues. Germline V gene sequence: CDR1 SGHNT, CDR2 YENEEA. Trimming cost V 5 bases and J 8 bases; bases outside gene matches: 4. CDR3 sequence: CASSPTGGDSPLHF. CDR3 bases: TGTGCCAGCAGCCCGACAGGGGGTGATTCACCCCTCCACTTT.

This clone occurred a few times. V usage is TRBV11-3 and J usage is TRBJ1-3, with no clear D. The ends were cut back, 5 bases at V and 0 bases at J, with 20 bases in the middle. Per germline, CDR1 SGHNT and CDR2 YENEEA. The CDR3 has 18 residues. Here the CDR3 DNA reads TGTGCCAGCAGCCTTCAAGTTTCCCCAGGCTTCTCTGGAAACACCATATATTTT. It specifies CASSLQVSPGFSGNTIYF.

The chain is built from TRBV5-1 and TRBJ1-2, with D possibly being TRBD1 (5 bases). Germline V gene sequence: CDR1 SGHRS, CDR2 YFSETQ. CDR3 length: 13 amino acids. V gave up 2 bases and J gave up 2 bases, with 7 bases separating them. CDR3: CASSFRGNYGYTF. The CDR3 DNA reads as TGCGCCAGCAGCTTTCGGGGGAACTATGGCTACACCTTC.

The chain uses TRBV6-5 and TRBJ1-6; 7 nucleotides align to TRBD1. The V segment lost 5 bases and the J segment 6 bases; nucleotides outside the gene matches: 4. The CDR3 is 14 residues long. Germline values: CDR1 MNHEY, CDR2 SVGAGI. CDR3 protein: CASSRTGANSPLHF. CDR3 nucleotide sequence: TGTGCCAGCAGTCGTACAGGGGCTAATTCACCCCTCCACTTT.

The chain carries TRBV19 and TRBJ1-3; TRBD1 matches at 8 bases. Losses at the gene ends were 6 bases for V and 4 bases for J; bases not matched to a gene: 5. Germline CDR1 and CDR2: LNHDA and SQIVND (reference sequence). The CDR3 has 14 residues. The CDR3 is CASRWDRSGNTIYF. In DNA form, the CDR3 reads TGTGCCAGTAGATGGGACAGGTCCGGAAACACCATATATTTT. The full variable domain, rest sourced from reference TRBV19 and TRBJ1-3, is DGGITQSPKYLFRKEGQNVTLSCEQNLNHDAMYWYRQDPGQGLRLIYYSQIVNDFQKGDIAEGYSVSREKKESFPLTVTSAQKNPTAFYLCASRWDRSGNTIYFGEGSWLTVV.

V usage is TRBV2 and J usage is TRBJ2-5; D may be TRBD2 (5 bases). In germline, CDR1 is SNHLY, CDR2 FYNNEI. The CDR3 runs 14 residues. The V and J ends lost 2 bases and 4 bases respectively, with 11 bases between them. The CDR3 DNA sequence: TGTGCCAGCAGTGAAATAGGAGGTGGAGAGACCCAGTACTTC. Its translation is CASSEIGGGETQYF.

The chain couples TRBV19 to TRBJ2-7; 9 bases line up with TRBD2. The CDR3 is made up of 15 amino acids. Trimming took 2 bases from V and 3 from J; bases not matched to a gene: 5. The germline gives CDR1 LNHDA, CDR2 SQIVND (reference sequence). CDR3 DNA: TGTGCCAGTAGTATATGCGGGAGGGCTTGCTACGAGCAGTACGTC. The encoded protein is CASSICGRACYEQYV.

Of note for this clone: Other DNA sequences in the same sample also yield this CDR3. The chain joins TRBV27 to TRBJ1-2, with D perhaps matching TRBD1 (6 bases). V was cut by 3 bases and J by 4 bases, with 9 bases left in between. The germline V gene encodes CDR1 MNHEY and CDR2 SMNVEV (reference sequence). The CDR3 loop spans 13 amino acids. CDR3 sequence (DNA): TGTGCCAGCAGTTTCCGGGGGGCCTATGGCTACACCTTC. Translated: CASSFRGAYGYTF.

The count of this clone is one. This CDR3 is CASSRGDYSNQPQHF. The CDR3, as DNA: TGTGCCAGCAGCCGCGGGGATTATAGCAATCAGCCCCAGCATTTT. The J gene is TRBJ1-5, the V gene TRBV11-2; D gene ambiguous. V was clipped by 5 bases and J by 0 bases, with 11 bases between them. Looked up from germline, CDR1 is SGHAT and CDR2 is FQNNGV. The CDR3 sequence is 15 residues long.

J is TRBJ2-2 and V is TRBV6-6, with 13 positions matching TRBD2. J lost 2 bases, V lost 6 bases, and 3 bases had no gene match. CDR1 MNHNY and CDR2 SVGAGI come from the germline V gene (reference sequence). CDR3 length: 16 amino acids. In DNA form, the CDR3 reads TGTGCCAGCAGACAGGGACTAGCGGGAAACACCGGGGAGCTGTTTTTT. Residues: CASRQGLAGNTGELFF.

V gene TRBV9 combines with J gene TRBJ2-1, with D unclear. Germline CDR1 is SGDLS and CDR2 is YYNGEE. V lost 0 bases and J lost 5, with 9 bases in between. The CDR3 contains 14 residues. CDR3 nucleotide sequence: TGTGCCAGCAGCGTAGCGCAGTATGACAATGAGCAGTTCTTC. It specifies CASSVAQYDNEQFF.

This clone has a single count. The rearrangement joins TRBV9 to TRBJ1-1; 8 bases are a match to TRBD1. This CDR3 has 16 amino acids. J lost 5 bases, V lost 0 bases, and 9 bases had no gene match. CDR1 is SGDLS, CDR2 YYNGEE, per germline. This chain's CDR3 is CASSVGRMTGETEAFF. The CDR3 bases are TGTGCCAGCAGCGTAGGGCGGATGACAGGGGAGACTGAAGCTTTCTTT.

The J gene is TRBJ1-2, the V gene TRBV2; 7 bases map to TRBD1. The junction had 6 bases not matched to a gene; V was cut back by 6 bases and J by 2 bases. The V gene's germline CDR1 is SNHLY and CDR2 FYNNEI. There are 14 residues in the CDR3. The DNA of the CDR3 is TGTGCCAGCAGGCTGGACAGGTCGAACTATGGCTACACCTTC. It is translated as CASRLDRSNYGYTF.

This rearrangement joins TRBV11-3 to TRBJ1-1, with D perhaps TRBD1 (6 bases). V lost 0 bases, J lost 8 bases, and 7 bases lay in between. The CDR3 extends over 12 amino acids. CDR1 and CDR2 from the germline V gene are SGHNT and YENEEA. The CDR3 here is CASSLETGEAFF. The CDR3 DNA sequence: TGTGCCAGCAGCTTAGAAACAGGGGAAGCTTTCTTT. Drawing the rest from reference TRBV11-3 and TRBJ1-1, the complete variable domain is EAGVVQSPRYKIIEKKQPVAFWCNPISGHNTLYWYLQNLGQGPELLIRYENEEAVDDSQLPKDRFSAERLKGVDSTLKIQPAELGDSAVYLCASSLETGEAFFGQGTRLTVV.

This chain uses TRBV19 with TRBJ2-5; TRBD1 agrees at 7 bases. This CDR3 is built from 13 residues. Germline values: CDR1 LNHDA, CDR2 SQIVND (reference sequence). Germline trimming cut 5 bases from V and 4 bases from J; bases unmatched to any gene: 4. The CDR3 DNA reads TGTGCCAGTAGTCCCACAGGGGCAGAGACCCAGTACTTC. Translation gives CASSPTGAETQYF.

This chain uses TRBV9 with TRBJ2-2; TRBD2 agrees at 8 bases. The CDR3 consists of 17 residues. In germline, CDR1 is SGDLS, CDR2 YYNGEE. The V segment lost 4 bases and the J segment 4 bases; nucleotides outside the gene matches: 12. The CDR3 nucleotides read TGTGCCAGCAGCTCCCCGACTAGCGCGGTTATCACCGGGGAGCTGTTTTTT. This translates into CASSSPTSAVITGELFF.

The chain uses TRBV19 and TRBJ2-1; TRBD2 is a possible D gene (6 bases). CDR3 length equals 14 residues. From germline, CDR1 is LNHDA and CDR2 SQIVND (reference sequence). With 3 bases removed from V and 8 bases from J, the gap between germline ends came to 14 bases. The CDR3 spells CASSIIGSRDEQFF. The DNA for the CDR3 is TGTGCCAGTAGTATTATCGGGAGCCGGGATGAGCAGTTCTTC.

This clone is medium-sized (0.01 to 0.1%) by share. The gene calls are TRBV2 and TRBJ1-5; tentative D call: TRBD1 (6 bases). Germline V gene data show CDR1 as SNHLY and CDR2 as FYNNEI. The CDR3 is made up of 14 amino acids. With 0 bases removed from V and 7 bases from J, the gap between germline ends came to 10 bases. CDR3 region: CASSEANRDQPQHF. In nucleotides, the CDR3 is TGTGCCAGCAGTGAAGCAAACAGGGACCAGCCCCAGCATTTT.

The rearrangement joins TRBV28 to TRBJ1-1; weak D call: TRBD1 (5 bases). With 3 bases removed from V and 0 bases from J, the gap between germline ends came to 17 bases. The CDR3 is 17 amino acids. From germline, CDR1 is MDHEN and CDR2 SYDVKM. DNA for the CDR3: TGTGCCAGCAGTTTTATAAGGGGTGCACTCATGAACACTGAAGCTTTCTTT. This translates into CASSFIRGALMNTEAFF.

The gene calls are TRBV24-1 and TRBJ2-1; 14 bases align to TRBD2. The germline V gene encodes CDR1 KGHDR and CDR2 SFDVKD. V dropped 3 bases and J dropped 4; count of bases not matched to a gene: 1. CDR3 length equals 16 residues. The CDR3: CATSDRTSGRYNEQFF. The DNA of the CDR3 is TGTGCCACCAGTGATAGGACTAGCGGGAGGTACAATGAGCAGTTCTTC.

This clone was seen once. The chain recombines TRBV5-6 with TRBJ2-1; D is possibly TRBD2 (6 bases). CDR3 size: 15 residues. Germline V gene sequence: CDR1 SGHDT, CDR2 YYEEEE. The V end lost 1 base, the J end lost 6 bases, and 14 bases lay between the germline ends. The CDR3 region has the DNA TGTGCCAGCAGCTTGAGGGGAGGCGGGACCAATGAGCAGTTCTTC. Its translation: CASSLRGGGTNEQFF.

This clone was seen a handful of times. The rearrangement uses TRBV29-1 and TRBJ1-2, with D possibly being TRBD1 (5 bases). Trimming cost V 3 bases and J 8 bases, with 10 bases left between them. The germline V gene encodes CDR1 SQVTM and CDR2 ANQGSEA. The CDR3 consists of 11 residues. CDR3 nucleotide sequence: TGCAGCGTTGAGCAGGGTTGGGGCTACACCTTC. This translates into CSVEQGWGYTF.

The rearrangement links TRBV28 to TRBJ2-3; weak D call: TRBD2 (7 bases). V was cut by 3 bases and J by 4 bases, with 17 bases left in between. CDR3 length: 16 residues. Germline V lookup: CDR1 MDHEN, CDR2 SYDVKM. CDR3: CASSFSRPGGADTQYF. The CDR3 DNA reads as TGTGCCAGCAGTTTTTCCAGGCCGGGGGGCGCAGATACGCAGTATTTT.

V and J are TRBV4-2 and TRBJ2-7; D may be TRBD2 (5 bases). The germline V and J ends were trimmed by 1 base and 4 bases, with 8 bases remaining between them. The CDR3 runs 13 residues. Looked up from germline, CDR1 is LGHNA and CDR2 is YNFKEQ. CDR3 sequence: CASSQGTVYEQYF. The CDR3 DNA reads as TGTGCCAGCAGCCAAGGGACTGTATACGAGCAGTACTTC.

The chain links TRBV7-9 to TRBJ1-6; 9 bases line up with TRBD1. V lost 3 bases and J lost 10; bases outside the gene matches: 7. There are 15 residues in the CDR3. CDR1 SEHNR and CDR2 FQNEAQ come from the germline V gene (reference sequence). The CDR3 DNA follows: TGTGCCAGCAGCTTGATGACAGGGGGGCCCTCACCCCTCCACTTT. It translates to CASSLMTGGPSPLHF.

This chain connects TRBV29-1 to TRBJ2-3; 8 positions match TRBD1. Germline V gives CDR1 SQVTM, CDR2 ANQGSEA. This CDR3 comprises 16 residues. Trimming at V came to 6 bases and at J to 2 bases, leaving 13 bases not matched to a gene. CDR3 in DNA: TGCAGCGTAATCCCCCGGTGGACAGGGACCACAGATACGCAGTATTTT. Residues: CSVIPRWTGTTDTQYF.

J is TRBJ2-7 and V is TRBV6-5; 9 bases map to TRBD1. Per the germline V gene, CDR1 is MNHEY and CDR2 is SVGAGI. The CDR3 runs to 15 residues. Trimming took 6 bases from V and 6 from J; bases not matched to a gene: 12. In nucleotides, the CDR3 is TGTGCCAGCAGGCAGGACAGGGGCGCAGGGGCCGAGCAGTACTTC. Its translation: CASRQDRGAGAEQYF.

CDR3 DNA sequence: TGTGCCTGGAGTGCCCCGCTACTCTATGGCTACACCTTC. Its protein is CAWSAPLLYGYTF. V usage is TRBV30 and J usage is TRBJ1-2; D ambiguous. Per the germline V gene, CDR1 is GTSNPN and CDR2 is SVGIG (reference sequence). This CDR3 is 13 amino acids long. Trimming removed 1 base from V and 4 bases from J, with 10 bases in between.

This chain connects TRBV6-6 to TRBJ2-2; 8 positions agree with TRBD2. Per the germline V gene, CDR1 is MNHNY and CDR2 is SVGAGI (reference sequence). The CDR3 extends over 16 amino acids. The ends lost 2 bases at V and 4 bases at J; junction bases unmatched: 6. CDR3 amino acids: CASSYNPAGVTGELFF. The CDR3 DNA reads as TGTGCCAGCAGTTACAACCCAGCGGGAGTCACCGGGGAGCTGTTTTTT.